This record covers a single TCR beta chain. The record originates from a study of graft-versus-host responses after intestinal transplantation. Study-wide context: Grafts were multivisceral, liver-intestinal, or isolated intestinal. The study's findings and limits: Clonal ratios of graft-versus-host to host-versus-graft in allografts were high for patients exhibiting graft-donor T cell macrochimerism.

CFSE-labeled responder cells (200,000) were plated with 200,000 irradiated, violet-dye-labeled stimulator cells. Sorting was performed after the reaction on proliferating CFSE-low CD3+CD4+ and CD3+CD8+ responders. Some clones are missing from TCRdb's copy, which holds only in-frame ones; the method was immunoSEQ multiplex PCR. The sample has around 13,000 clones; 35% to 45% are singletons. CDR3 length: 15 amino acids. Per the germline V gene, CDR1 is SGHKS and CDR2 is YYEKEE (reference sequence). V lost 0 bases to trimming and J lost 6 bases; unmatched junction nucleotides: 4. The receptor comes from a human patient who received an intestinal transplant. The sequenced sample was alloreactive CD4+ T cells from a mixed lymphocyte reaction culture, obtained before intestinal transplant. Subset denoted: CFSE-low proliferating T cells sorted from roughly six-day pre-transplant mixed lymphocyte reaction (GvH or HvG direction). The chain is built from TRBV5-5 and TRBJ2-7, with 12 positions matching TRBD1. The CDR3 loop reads CASSLEGQGAFEQYF. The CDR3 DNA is TGTGCCAGCAGCTTGGAGGGACAGGGGGCTTTCGAGCAGTACTTC.